These 5 T cell receptor beta chains originate from one sample sequenced in a study of blood T cell repertoires in COVID-19. Clones were sequenced by immunoSEQ multiplex PCR, and TCRdb holds only the in-frame ones, with some missing. The table shows about 420,000 clones, with around 90% occurring only once. The sequencing input was peripheral blood. Source of these receptors: a man between 18 and 29 years old with COVID-19, enrolled during active disease.

The V gene is TRBV4-1, the J gene TRBJ2-1, with 7 bases identical to TRBD1. This CDR3 contains 15 residues. V shed 0 bases, J shed 2 bases, and the junction held 1 base outside the gene matches. The germline gives CDR1 MGHRA, CDR2 YSYEKL. The CDR3 DNA sequence: TGCGCCAGCAGCCAAGAAGGGGGCCCCTACAATGAGCAGTTCTTC. It encodes CASSQEGGPYNEQFF.

This chain joins TRBV4-2 and TRBJ2-6, with 8 bases matching TRBD1. V shed 0 bases, J shed 3 bases, and the junction held 7 bases outside the gene matches. Germline lookup yields CDR1 LGHNA and CDR2 YNFKEQ. This CDR3 comprises 18 residues. The CDR3 DNA follows: TGTGCCAGCAGCCAAGATGGAAACAGGGGGTATGGGGCCAACGTCCTGACTTTC. Translation: CASSQDGNRGYGANVLTF.

V and J are TRBV25-1 and TRBJ2-7; D not resolved. Germline-derived CDR1 and CDR2 are MGHDK and SYGVNS. The CDR3 is made up of 15 amino acids. Trimming took off 1 base at V and 3 bases at J, with 13 bases between the two ends. CDR3 in amino acids: CASSEFETLSYEQYF. The CDR3 nucleotides read TGTGCCAGCAGTGAATTTGAGACTTTAAGCTACGAGCAGTACTTC.

Details on this clone: The same CDR3 is also encoded by other DNA sequences in this sample. The genes are TRBV2 and TRBJ2-6; D remains ambiguous. The CDR3 runs to 14 residues. V lost 4 bases and J lost 4, with 8 bases in between. Germline lookup yields CDR1 SNHLY and CDR2 FYNNEI. In DNA form, the CDR3 reads TGTGCCAGCAGTGCATACTCCGGGGCCAACGTCCTGACTTTC. Translated, it gives CASSAYSGANVLTF.

This clone has just one count. The chain combines TRBV10-2 with TRBJ2-5; D not resolved. Deletions cut 6 bases from V and 5 bases from J, with 13 bases between. CDR1 is WSHSY, CDR2 SAAADI, per germline. This CDR3 is 13 amino acids long. The CDR3 protein is CASSHLGSETQYF. CDR3 DNA: TGCGCCAGCAGCCATCTAGGATCGGAGACCCAGTACTTC.